The text below deals with one T cell receptor beta chain. Its antigen is currently unknown. No treatment of any kind had been given to any patient before thyroid surgery. The source of the sample is a study of metastatic and nonmetastatic thyroid tumors. Study-wide context: Comparative analysis of repertoires was undertaken across blood and tumor or nodule tissue obtained from malignant and benign thyroid patients.

This CDR3 is 13 amino acids long. Trimming pared 5 bases from V and 6 bases from J, leaving 11 bases between. As processed by the authors: Building a distant-metastasis classifier for papillary thyroid cancer drew on CDR3 differences across clinicopathological groups. TCRdb used MiXCR to call clones anew from the PCR reads. TCRdb assigned the V and J calls; the authors' analysis was not used. This sample has over 9,000 clones, with roughly 30% found just once. The study, taken as a whole, reports: As reported, TCR beta diversity in blood and tumor was significantly higher in malignant thyroid tumors than in benign nodules.

The TCR comes from a male donor with papillary thyroid cancer or a benign thyroid nodule (not recorded which). Some clones in this sample may be carry-over from other donors' samples. Sequencing used adjacent normal tissue. This rearrangement joins TRBV12-3 or TRBV12-4 to TRBJ1-5; a weak D match, TRBD1 (6 bases). The CDR3 DNA is TGTGCCAGCAGTGTACAGGGTTCTCAGCCCCAGCATTTT. It specifies CASSVQGSQPQHF.